Given below is one T cell receptor beta chain in context. The sample comes from a study of blood T cell repertoires in COVID-19. Study-level background: Samples came from the United States, Italy and Spain, spanning acute and convalescent COVID-19.

Original processing methods: How many nucleated cells were present was estimated from reference gene primer amplification. Libraries were prepared by immunoSEQ multiplex PCR; TCRdb keeps only in-frame clonotypes and omits some of them. That table gives V, J and clone size, and the DNA gave D and trimming. This table holds about 400,000 clones, roughly 90% found once. The receptor was derived from a woman between 40 and 55 years old with acute COVID-19. The material sequenced was PBMCs or T cells enriched from blood (not recorded which).

This CDR3 reads CASRVRITGELFF. The DNA of the CDR3 is TGTGCCAGCAGGGTCAGGATCACCGGGGAGCTGTTTTTT. V and J are TRBV6-5 and TRBJ2-2; no reliable D call. V dropped 6 bases and J dropped 4 bases, with 9 bases sitting between them. The germline V gene encodes CDR1 MNHEY and CDR2 SVGAGI. The CDR3 covers 13 residues.